This TCR beta chain was sequenced for a study of cytomegalovirus exposure and HLA in healthy donors. Primers included in the PCR were 60 Vbeta and 13 Jbeta primers. Sequencing was performed with immunoSEQ multiplex PCR; in TCRdb, only in-frame clones are kept and a portion is missing. This table has 95,000 to 150,000 clones, around 69% appearing once. This clone was picked up a small number of times. The CDR3 loop spans 15 amino acids. J gave up 0 bases and V 0 bases, and 0 bases lay outside the gene matches. CDR1 is SGHRS and CDR2 is YFSETQ in the germline V gene. The chain combines TRBV5-1 with TRBJ1-1, with 9 bases identical to TRBD1. Material for sequencing was PBMCs. The receptor was derived from a woman in her 40s in good health and CMV-seropositive. As DNA, the CDR3 is TGCGCCAGCAGCTTGGGGACAGGGGTGAACACTGAAGCTTTCTTT. It codes for CASSLGTGVNTEAFF.